This T cell receptor (beta chain) was sequenced for a study of shared clonotypes between healthy human individuals. The study, taken as a whole, reports: Clonotype sharing among donors was expected to depend on sequencing depth.

Sequenced by immunoSEQ multiplex PCR; TCRdb stores in-frame clones only, minus some. The sample yields 400,000 to 500,000 clones, over 65% seen once. This clone is a singleton in its sample. Antigen unknown. The source is a woman aged 35 to 49 in good health. Some clones in this sample may be carry-over from other donors' samples. The sample comprised PBMCs.

The CDR3 DNA reads TGTGCCAGCAGTTTCGGAGACACCGGGGAGCTGTTTTTT. Amino acid sequence: CASSFGDTGELFF. This chain links TRBV27 with TRBJ2-2; no reliable D call. Trimming cost V 3 bases and J 3 bases, with 5 bases left between them. Per germline, CDR1 MNHEY and CDR2 SMNVEV (reference sequence). This CDR3 contains 13 residues.